The T cell receptor beta chain under discussion was sequenced for a study of T-cell memory formation after mild COVID-19. The overall study: TCR clusters largely stayed donor specific. Study-wide points: Clones that shrank (day 15 to 85) were balanced CD4/CD8, whereas later expanders leaned CD4+.

The TCR alpha and TCR beta cDNA libraries, bearing sample barcodes and UMIs, were generated by 5'RACE using constant-segment primers. TCRdb processed the 5' RACE reads anew with MiXCR; each CDR3 protein has one entry. The table shows about 400,000 distinct CDR3 sequences, with more than 15% occurring only once. V shed 0 bases and J shed 7 bases, with 8 bases lying between them. The CDR3 contains 13 residues. Germline CDR1 and CDR2: SGHRS and YFSETQ. A remark on this clonotype: Its antigen is undetermined.

This rearrangement joins TRBV5-1 to TRBJ1-5, with TRBD1 as a possible D gene (5 bases). The sequence derives from a man aged 18 to 29 who had mild COVID-19 (a few samples of this study predate the infection). Cell type and time point are not known. Source material: PBMCs or a T cell subset sorted from them (not recorded which). CDR3 sequence (DNA): TGCGCCAGCAGCTTGGATGGGGGACAGCCCCAGCATTTT. Its translation is CASSLDGGQPQHF.